This note documents a single TCR beta chain sequence. The sample comes from a study of PD-1 blockade in classical Hodgkin lymphoma. Relapse was seen in all patients after autologous stem cell transplantation, and brentuximab vedotin exposure was variable. Only in-frame clones appear in the TCRdb table, and some are missing; sequencing was by immunoSEQ multiplex PCR. The sample lists tens of thousands of clones; about nine tenths were seen once. V lost 4 bases to trimming and J lost 8 bases, with 14 bases between them. Germline loops: CDR1 MNHEY, CDR2 SMNVEV (reference sequence). CDR3 length equals 13 residues.

V and J are TRBV27 and TRBJ1-1; unclear D gene. Sequencing was performed on peripheral blood mononuclear cells (PBMCs), taken at baseline. The clonotype comes from a human donor with classical Hodgkin lymphoma. The CDR3 DNA reads as TGTGCCAGCAGTTCCCATCTCCGAGGGGAAGCTTTCTTT. Translated: CASSSHLRGEAFF.